The clone carrying this TCR beta chain was seen many times. Its antigen is unknown. This specimen belongs to a study of identical twins. The study's findings and limits: Surplus twin overlap in beta out-of-frame sequences was less pronounced. Zero-insertion analyses were open to partial confounding by invariant MAIT and iNKT cells. Out-of-frame alpha sequences shared by twins were enriched for low generation probability.

The germline V gene has CDR1 SGHRS and CDR2 YFSETQ. V shed 4 bases and J 8 bases; nucleotides not matched to a gene: 9. The CDR3 covers 15 residues. TCRdb ran MiXCR on the 5' RACE reads and lists one entry per CDR3 protein. The data hold roughly 570,000 distinct CDR3 sequences, with more than 9% observed a single time. The same data also went into a second study, on yellow fever vaccine responses in identical twins.

The sequence derives from a woman aged 18-29 years in good health. The specimen sequenced was PBMCs. The J gene is TRBJ2-1, the V gene TRBV5-1, with TRBD2 matching over 10 bases. This CDR3 is CASSLQREGRDEQFF. CDR3 bases: TGCGCCAGCAGCCTGCAGCGGGAGGGCCGCGATGAGCAGTTCTTC.